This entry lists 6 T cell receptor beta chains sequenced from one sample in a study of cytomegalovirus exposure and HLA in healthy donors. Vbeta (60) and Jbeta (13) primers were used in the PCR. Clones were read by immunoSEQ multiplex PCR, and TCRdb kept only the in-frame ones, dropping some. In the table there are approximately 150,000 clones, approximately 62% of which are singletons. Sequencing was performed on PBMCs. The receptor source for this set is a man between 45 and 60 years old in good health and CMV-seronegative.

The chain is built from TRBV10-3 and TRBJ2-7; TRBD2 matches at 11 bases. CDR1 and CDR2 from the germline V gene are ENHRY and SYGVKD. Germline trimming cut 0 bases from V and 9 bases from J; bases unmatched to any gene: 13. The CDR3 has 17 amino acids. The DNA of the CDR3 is TGTGCCATCAGTGAGTCAACTAGCGGGGGTGGGCCCTGGGGGCAGTACTTC. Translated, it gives CAISESTSGGGPWGQYF.

DNA of the CDR3: TGTGCCAGCAGTTCCGGGACAAGATCTATAGGCACTGAAGCTTTCTTT. The encoded protein is CASSSGTRSIGTEAFF. J is TRBJ1-1 and V is TRBV6-5, with a possible D match to TRBD1 (6 bases). The CDR3 totals 16 residues. From germline, CDR1 is MNHEY and CDR2 SVGAGI. V was trimmed by 4 bases and J by 4 bases, leaving 19 bases between them.

The CDR3 DNA sequence: TGTGCCAGCAGCGTGGGGACTAGCCCCACCGGGGAGCTGTTTTTT. Translation: CASSVGTSPTGELFF. This chain uses TRBV9 with TRBJ2-2; 9 nucleotides align to TRBD2. The CDR3 length is 15 residues. The trim removed 2 bases at V and 4 bases at J, leaving 3 bases unmatched. CDR1 and CDR2 from the germline V gene are SGDLS and YYNGEE.

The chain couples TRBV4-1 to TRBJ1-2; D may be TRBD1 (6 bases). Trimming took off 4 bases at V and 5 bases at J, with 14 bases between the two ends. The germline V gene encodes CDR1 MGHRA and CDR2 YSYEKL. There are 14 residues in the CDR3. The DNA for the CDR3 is TGCGCCAGCAGCCTTCTAACAGGACAGTATGGCTACACCTTC. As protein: CASSLLTGQYGYTF.

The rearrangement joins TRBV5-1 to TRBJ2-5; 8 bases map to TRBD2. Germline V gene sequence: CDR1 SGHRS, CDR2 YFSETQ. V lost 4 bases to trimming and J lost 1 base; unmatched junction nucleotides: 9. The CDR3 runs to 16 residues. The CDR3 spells CASSKSGGLSQETQYF. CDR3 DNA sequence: TGCGCCAGCAGCAAGAGCGGGGGCCTTTCCCAAGAGACCCAGTACTTC.

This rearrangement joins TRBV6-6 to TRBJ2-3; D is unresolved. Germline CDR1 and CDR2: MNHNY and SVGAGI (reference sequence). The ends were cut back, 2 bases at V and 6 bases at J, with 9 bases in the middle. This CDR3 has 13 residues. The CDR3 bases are TGTGCCAGCAGTTACCGAGGTTCGGATACGCAGTATTTT. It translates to CASSYRGSDTQYF.